This T cell receptor (beta chain) is drawn from a study of blood T cell repertoires in COVID-19. The wider study: The United States, Italy and Spain were the sources of the acute and convalescent COVID-19 samples.

Germline CDR1 and CDR2: SNHLY and FYNNEI. V was trimmed by 4 bases and J by 1 base, leaving 13 bases between them. This CDR3 comprises 15 residues. Methods used by the authors: Nucleated cell number was recorded as an estimate derived from reference gene primer amplification. Assay: immunoSEQ multiplex PCR; the TCRdb copy retains only in-frame clones and omits some. The D gene and trimming were derived from the DNA, and the V and J assignments and clone size from that table. Among some 250,000 clones, more than 65% were seen once, and the ten largest hold under 5%. The sample consisted of peripheral blood. This TCR was recovered from a man aged 50 to 60 with active or convalescent COVID-19. The chain recombines TRBV2 with TRBJ1-1; possibly TRBD1 for D (6 bases). The CDR3 DNA follows: TGTGCCAGCAGTGCCTTAGGACAGAGGAACACTGAAGCTTTCTTT. Residues: CASSALGQRNTEAFF.